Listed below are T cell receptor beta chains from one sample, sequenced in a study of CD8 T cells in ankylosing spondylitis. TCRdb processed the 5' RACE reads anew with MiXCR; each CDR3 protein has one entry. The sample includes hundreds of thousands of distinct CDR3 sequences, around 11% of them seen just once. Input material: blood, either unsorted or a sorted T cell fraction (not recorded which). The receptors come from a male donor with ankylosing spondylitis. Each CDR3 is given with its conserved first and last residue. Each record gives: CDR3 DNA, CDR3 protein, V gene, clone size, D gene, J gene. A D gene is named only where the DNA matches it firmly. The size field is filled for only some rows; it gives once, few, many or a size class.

CDR3nt: TGCGCCAGCAGCTTGGGGGAAGCAGATACGCAGTATTTT
CDR3aa: CASSLGEADTQYF
v_gene: TRBV5-1
abundance: many
d_gene: .
j_gene: TRBJ2-3

CDR3nt: TGTGCCAGCAGCCCGGACAGGGGTGGCGAGCAGTACTTC
CDR3aa: CASSPDRGGEQYF
v_gene: TRBV7-2
abundance: many
d_gene: TRBD1
j_gene: TRBJ2-7

CDR3nt: TGTGCCAGCTCACCTTACCCGGGCTCCTACGAGCAGTACTTC
CDR3aa: CASSPYPGSYEQYF
v_gene: TRBV18
abundance: .
d_gene: .
j_gene: TRBJ2-7

CDR3nt: TGTGCCAGCAGCCCCATCTATGTCTACAATGAGCAGTTCTTC
CDR3aa: CASSPIYVYNEQFF
v_gene: TRBV7-2
abundance: few
d_gene: .
j_gene: TRBJ2-1

CDR3nt: TGTGCCAGCAGGGACAGCACTGAAGCTTTCTTT
CDR3aa: CASRDSTEAFF
v_gene: TRBV6-5
abundance: many
d_gene: .
j_gene: TRBJ1-1

CDR3nt: TGTGCCAGCAGTCTTTCTTATCCGGACCCCACTGAAGCTTTCTTT
CDR3aa: CASSLSYPDPTEAFF
v_gene: TRBV6-2/TRBV6-3
abundance: .
d_gene: .
j_gene: TRBJ1-1

CDR3nt: TGTGCCAGCAGTTTCCCTGGGGACATTCAGTACTTC
CDR3aa: CASSFPGDIQYF
v_gene: TRBV28
abundance: many
d_gene: .
j_gene: TRBJ2-4

CDR3nt: TGTGCCAGCAGCTCAATCCCCCTGCAGCCCCAGCATTTT
CDR3aa: CASSSIPLQPQHF
v_gene: TRBV7-2
abundance: few
d_gene: .
j_gene: TRBJ1-5

CDR3nt: TGCGCCAGCAGCCAAGATGAGGGGGCAGCTTTCTTT
CDR3aa: CASSQDEGAAFF
v_gene: TRBV4-1
abundance: many
d_gene: TRBD1
j_gene: TRBJ1-1

CDR3nt: TGCAGTGCTGGCCAGCGGGAGGGGGGAGAGGATACGCAGTATTTT
CDR3aa: CSAGQREGGEDTQYF
v_gene: TRBV20-1
abundance: .
d_gene: TRBD2
j_gene: TRBJ2-3

CDR3nt: TGTGCCAGCAGTCGTCCGGGATCACCCCTCCACTTT
CDR3aa: CASSRPGSPLHF
v_gene: TRBV6-2/TRBV6-3
abundance: .
d_gene: .
j_gene: TRBJ1-6

CDR3nt: TGCAGTGCTAGAGAAAACCGGGAAAAGGGCGAGCAGTACTTC
CDR3aa: CSARENREKGEQYF
v_gene: TRBV20-1
abundance: many
d_gene: .
j_gene: TRBJ2-7

CDR3nt: TGCAGCCTTTCCAGGACTGTGAACACTGAAGCTTTCTTT
CDR3aa: CSLSRTVNTEAFF
v_gene: TRBV29-1
abundance: .
d_gene: .
j_gene: TRBJ1-1

CDR3nt: TGTGCCAGCAGCTTAGACCGATTTGCGAACATTCAGTACTTC
CDR3aa: CASSLDRFANIQYF
v_gene: TRBV7-2
abundance: many
d_gene: .
j_gene: TRBJ2-4

CDR3nt: TGTGCCAGCAGCTTCATAGCGGGAAAATCCTACAATGAGCAGTTCTTC
CDR3aa: CASSFIAGKSYNEQFF
v_gene: TRBV7-9
abundance: many
d_gene: TRBD2
j_gene: TRBJ2-1

CDR3nt: TGTGCCAGCAGCGTCGGACAGGTGGGAGCCGGCTCACCCCTCCACTTT
CDR3aa: CASSVGQVGAGSPLHF
v_gene: TRBV9
abundance: .
d_gene: TRBD1
j_gene: TRBJ1-6

CDR3nt: TGCAGTGCTAGAGTTGGCCCTTCGGGGACCCAGTACTTC
CDR3aa: CSARVGPSGTQYF
v_gene: TRBV20-1
abundance: many
d_gene: .
j_gene: TRBJ2-5

CDR3nt: TGCAGTGCTAGAGATTATGCCGAGCAGTTCTTC
CDR3aa: CSARDYAEQFF
v_gene: TRBV20-1
abundance: few
d_gene: .
j_gene: TRBJ2-1

CDR3nt: TGTGCCAGCAGCTTAGCACAGAATCAGCCCCAGCATTTT
CDR3aa: CASSLAQNQPQHF
v_gene: TRBV7-2
abundance: .
d_gene: .
j_gene: TRBJ1-5

CDR3nt: TGTGCCAGCAGTTTGCAAAGGGGCGGTGAGCAGTTCTTC
CDR3aa: CASSLQRGGEQFF
v_gene: TRBV12-3/TRBV12-4
abundance: many
d_gene: .
j_gene: TRBJ2-1

CDR3nt: TGTGCCAGCAGCTTAGGAACCCCCGGAAATGAAAAACTGTTTTTT
CDR3aa: CASSLGTPGNEKLFF
v_gene: TRBV7-9
abundance: .
d_gene: .
j_gene: TRBJ1-4

CDR3nt: TGTGCCAGCAGCCTCCGACAGGGAAGGGTTTCACCCCTCCACTTT
CDR3aa: CASSLRQGRVSPLHF
v_gene: TRBV7-2
abundance: .
d_gene: TRBD1
j_gene: TRBJ1-6

CDR3nt: TGTGCCAGCTCACGGGACAGGTTGTACGAGCAGTACTTC
CDR3aa: CASSRDRLYEQYF
v_gene: TRBV18
abundance: few
d_gene: TRBD1
j_gene: TRBJ2-7

CDR3nt: TGTGCCAGCAGCCCGACAGGGGGCAGGGAGACCCAGTACTTC
CDR3aa: CASSPTGGRETQYF
v_gene: TRBV7-3
abundance: many
d_gene: TRBD1
j_gene: TRBJ2-5

CDR3nt: TGTGCCAGCAGCCCTGCGGTAGGACAGGGGGCCTACGAGCAGTACTTC
CDR3aa: CASSPAVGQGAYEQYF
v_gene: TRBV5-5
abundance: .
d_gene: TRBD1
j_gene: TRBJ2-7

CDR3nt: TGCACCAGCAGCCAGGAGTACACCGGGGAGCTGTTTTTT
CDR3aa: CTSSQEYTGELFF
v_gene: TRBV4-3
abundance: .
d_gene: .
j_gene: TRBJ2-2

CDR3nt: TGTGCCAGCAGCACCCTTAGGGACGCAGGTAACGAGCAGTACTTC
CDR3aa: CASSTLRDAGNEQYF
v_gene: TRBV7-9
abundance: few
d_gene: .
j_gene: TRBJ2-7

CDR3nt: TGTGCCAGCAGCCTTTGGCGGGGGGGCTCTGGGGCCAACGTCCTGACTTTC
CDR3aa: CASSLWRGGSGANVLTF
v_gene: TRBV5-8
abundance: .
d_gene: TRBD2
j_gene: TRBJ2-6

CDR3nt: TGCGCCAGCAGCTTGCGACTAGCGCATACGCAGTATTTT
CDR3aa: CASSLRLAHTQYF
v_gene: TRBV5-1
abundance: .
d_gene: TRBD2
j_gene: TRBJ2-3

CDR3nt: TGTGCCAGCAGCCAGGGGGGTGTTCAGTACTTC
CDR3aa: CASSQGGVQYF
v_gene: TRBV3-1
abundance: .
d_gene: .
j_gene: TRBJ2-4

CDR3nt: TGTGCCAGCAGAATTCTAGCGGGAGCCACCTACGAGCAGTACTTC
CDR3aa: CASRILAGATYEQYF
v_gene: TRBV28
abundance: few
d_gene: TRBD2
j_gene: TRBJ2-7

CDR3nt: TGTGCCAGCAGTCCTCGCACGTATCGAGGCCGACGCCAGCCCCAGCATTTT
CDR3aa: CASSPRTYRGRRQPQHF
v_gene: TRBV28
abundance: .
d_gene: .
j_gene: TRBJ1-5

CDR3nt: TGTGCCAGCAGCTTATGGGCAGGGCTTGCCTACGAGCAGTACTTC
CDR3aa: CASSLWAGLAYEQYF
v_gene: TRBV7-2
abundance: many
d_gene: .
j_gene: TRBJ2-7

CDR3nt: TGCAGTGCCCTTTGGACTATTCGCGGGGAGCTGTTTTTT
CDR3aa: CSALWTIRGELFF
v_gene: TRBV20-1
abundance: few
d_gene: .
j_gene: TRBJ2-2

CDR3nt: TGTGCCAGCGGGCATCCGGGACAGCGGAATTCACCCCTCCACTTT
CDR3aa: CASGHPGQRNSPLHF
v_gene: TRBV6-1
abundance: few
d_gene: TRBD1
j_gene: TRBJ1-6

CDR3nt: TGTGCCAGCAGCTTATTGCTCCCGGTGAACACTGAAGCTTTCTTT
CDR3aa: CASSLLLPVNTEAFF
v_gene: TRBV7-8
abundance: many
d_gene: .
j_gene: TRBJ1-1

CDR3nt: TGCGCCAGCAGCTTGGCTAGGGGGGAGGATACGCAGTATTTT
CDR3aa: CASSLARGEDTQYF
v_gene: TRBV5-1
abundance: many
d_gene: .
j_gene: TRBJ2-3

CDR3nt: TGTGCCATTCCAGCGGGAGGGGAGGATGAGCAGTTCTTC
CDR3aa: CAIPAGGEDEQFF
v_gene: TRBV27
abundance: few
d_gene: TRBD2
j_gene: TRBJ2-1

CDR3nt: TGCAGTGCTAGTCTCGGGAGCACCTATGGCTACACCTTC
CDR3aa: CSASLGSTYGYTF
v_gene: TRBV20-1
abundance: .
d_gene: .
j_gene: TRBJ1-2

CDR3nt: TGTGCCAGCAGTTTGCCCGTGGGTCGGGGCACAGATACGCAGTATTTT
CDR3aa: CASSLPVGRGTDTQYF
v_gene: TRBV12-3/TRBV12-4
abundance: many
d_gene: .
j_gene: TRBJ2-3

CDR3nt: TGTGCCACCAGCAGAGTTTTGGATACGCAGTATTTT
CDR3aa: CATSRVLDTQYF
v_gene: TRBV15
abundance: many
d_gene: .
j_gene: TRBJ2-3

CDR3nt: TGTGCCACCAGCAGTGGTAGAACTGAAGCTTTCTTT
CDR3aa: CATSSGRTEAFF
v_gene: TRBV15
abundance: .
d_gene: .
j_gene: TRBJ1-1

CDR3nt: TGCGCCAGCAGCTTGAGCGTGACGAACACTGAAGCTTTCTTT
CDR3aa: CASSLSVTNTEAFF
v_gene: TRBV5-1
abundance: few
d_gene: .
j_gene: TRBJ1-1

CDR3nt: TGCATGGGAGGAGCGGGAGGGAGAGTGAATGAGCAGTTCTTC
CDR3aa: CMGGAGGRVNEQFF
v_gene: TRBV29-1
abundance: few
d_gene: TRBD2
j_gene: TRBJ2-1

CDR3nt: TGTGCCACCAGTGATTCAGGGCAGAGTGGAAACACCATATATTTT
CDR3aa: CATSDSGQSGNTIYF
v_gene: TRBV24-1
abundance: few
d_gene: .
j_gene: TRBJ1-3

CDR3nt: TGTGCCAGCAGTTTTGCGGGGGCGCAAGATACGCAGTATTTT
CDR3aa: CASSFAGAQDTQYF
v_gene: TRBV27
abundance: few
d_gene: .
j_gene: TRBJ2-3

CDR3nt: TGCGCCAGCAGCCAGAGGGGTCTCCAAGAGACCCAGTACTTC
CDR3aa: CASSQRGLQETQYF
v_gene: TRBV4-3
abundance: many
d_gene: .
j_gene: TRBJ2-5

CDR3nt: TGTGCCAGCAGCGTACTTCCGGGACAGGGCTACAATGAGCAGTTCTTC
CDR3aa: CASSVLPGQGYNEQFF
v_gene: TRBV9
abundance: many
d_gene: TRBD1
j_gene: TRBJ2-1

CDR3nt: TGTGCCAGCAGCTTAATCACGGGGCCGACGACCGGGGAGCTGTTTTTT
CDR3aa: CASSLITGPTTGELFF
v_gene: TRBV7-2
abundance: few
d_gene: .
j_gene: TRBJ2-2

CDR3nt: TGCAGTGCTACCCGGGGGTTTAGCAATCAGCCCCAGCATTTT
CDR3aa: CSATRGFSNQPQHF
v_gene: TRBV20-1
abundance: .
d_gene: .
j_gene: TRBJ1-5

CDR3nt: TGCGCCAGCAGCCGGGAGACTAGCGGGAGTAGTTACGAGCAGTACTTC
CDR3aa: CASSRETSGSSYEQYF
v_gene: TRBV4-3
abundance: few
d_gene: TRBD2
j_gene: TRBJ2-7